Sequencing of this T cell receptor beta chain was carried out in a study of identical twins' blood T cells (dated by TCRdb to the early 2010s). Context from the whole study: The approximately 12 libraries, six for the alpha chain and six for the beta chain, together yielded about 50 million Illumina reads. To assess how genetics influences repertoire formation, the study used next-generation sequencing to compare the TCR alpha and beta chain repertoires of three pairs of monozygous twins. Overall study results and their limits: Looking at the most abundant TCRbeta clonotypes, every donor had more CDR3 sequences in common with her twin than with unrelated donors. Validation by independent studies was stated to be required for the proposed role of the TCRalpha J segment in MHC recognition during thymic selection. V gene usage, even among non-selected out-of-frame TCRbeta clonotypes, was reported to be markedly more similar within twin pairs than between unrelated donors. The number of shared CDR3 clonotypes between two donors was mainly determined by the product of their cloneset sizes, and twins did not clearly deviate from this trend. Because the twins were reared together, environmental influences could not be excluded as an explanation for twin similarity.

Points on this clonotype: Its antigen is not yet known. The input lacks base qualities; no much larger clone sits a single base away.

V is clipped by 6 bases and J by 8 bases, and the sequence between their germline boundaries is 14 bases long. Inclusive of the bounding cysteine and phenylalanine, the CDR3 is 13 residues long. Only the CDR3 portion is preserved as DNA: 39 bases, with reading frame beginning at the first base. Library preparation employed 5' RACE. Sequencing was carried out with an Illumina Genome Analyzer IIx. To prepare the RNA-based TCR cDNA libraries, a previously described protocol was followed, with several modifications. To prevent cross-contamination, sample-specific barcodes were added to both ends of each TCR cDNA library during cDNA synthesis and amplification. Per the original workflow: Each library contained about 2.2 to 4 million CDR3-containing reads, and somewhere between about 100,000 and nearly 550,000 clonotypes were identified for each individual. Reads carrying improper barcode index combinations were removed, after which the MiTCR software was used to build a cloneset for each library. MiTCR filtered or rescued low-quality reads and corrected PCR and sequencing errors when assembling CDR3 clonotypes. Artificial out-of-frame clonotypes were mapped to in-frame sequences, with one indel allowed in the CDR3, and then removed. Similarity of V and J gene usage between donors was measured as Jensen-Shannon divergence divided by mean entropy. Starting from the raw public reads, TCRdb applied fastp trimming at Q25, assembled clones with MiXCR and retained in-frame beta chains. Here each entry gathers all rows of one CDR3 protein and keeps the most common genes and DNA. The V and J calls shown here were made by TCRdb, not taken from the authors' results. This sample holds about 370,000 distinct CDR3 sequences; 25% to 35% were observed only once. About 6% of the sample is taken by the ten largest.

Donors were six healthy women forming three monozygous twin pairs. All three twin pairs had been reared together and were thought likely to have met the same infectious agents and vaccines. TCR cDNA libraries were prepared from RNA that was isolated from peripheral blood mononuclear cells. The chain is made from TRBV12-3 or TRBV12-4 and TRBJ2-4; the D segment may tentatively be TRBD1 or TRBD2, each giving 5 matched bases. Material for sequencing was PBMCs. This receptor was identified in a woman between 18 and 49 years old in good health. The nucleotide sequence is given as TGTGCCAGCAGCCCGCCAGGGACCTACATTCAGTACTTC. Its protein is CASSPPGTYIQYF.